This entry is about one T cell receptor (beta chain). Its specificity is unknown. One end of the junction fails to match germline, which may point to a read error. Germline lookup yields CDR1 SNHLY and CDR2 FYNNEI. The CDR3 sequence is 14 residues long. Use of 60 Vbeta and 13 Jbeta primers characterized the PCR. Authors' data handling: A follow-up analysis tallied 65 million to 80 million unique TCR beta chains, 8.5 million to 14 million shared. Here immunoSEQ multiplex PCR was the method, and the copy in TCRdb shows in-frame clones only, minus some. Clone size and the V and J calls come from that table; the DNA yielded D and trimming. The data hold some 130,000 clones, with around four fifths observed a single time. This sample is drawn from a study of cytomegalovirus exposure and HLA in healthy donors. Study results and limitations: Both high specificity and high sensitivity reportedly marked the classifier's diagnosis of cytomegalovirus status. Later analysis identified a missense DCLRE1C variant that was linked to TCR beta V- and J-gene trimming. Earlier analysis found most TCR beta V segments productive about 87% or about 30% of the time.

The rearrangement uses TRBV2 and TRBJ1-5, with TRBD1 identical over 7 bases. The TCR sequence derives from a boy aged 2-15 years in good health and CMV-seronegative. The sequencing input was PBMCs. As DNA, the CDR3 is TGTGCCAGCAGCAAGACAGGGAGCAACCAGCCCCAGCATTTT. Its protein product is CASSKTGSNQPQHF.